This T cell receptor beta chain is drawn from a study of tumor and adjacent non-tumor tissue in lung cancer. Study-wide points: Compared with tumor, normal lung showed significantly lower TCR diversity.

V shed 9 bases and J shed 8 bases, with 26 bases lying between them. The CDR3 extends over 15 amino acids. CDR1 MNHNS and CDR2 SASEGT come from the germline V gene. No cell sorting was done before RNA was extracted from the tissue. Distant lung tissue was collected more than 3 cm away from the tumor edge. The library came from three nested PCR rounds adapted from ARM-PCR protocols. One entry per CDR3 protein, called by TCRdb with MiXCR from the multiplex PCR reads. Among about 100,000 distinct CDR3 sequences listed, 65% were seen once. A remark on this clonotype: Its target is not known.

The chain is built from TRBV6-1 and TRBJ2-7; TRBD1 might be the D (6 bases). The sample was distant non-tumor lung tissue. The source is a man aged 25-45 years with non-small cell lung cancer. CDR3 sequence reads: CASNPYGQIADKQYF. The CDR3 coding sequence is TGTGCCAGTAATCCGTATGGACAGATCGCGGACAAGCAGTACTTC.